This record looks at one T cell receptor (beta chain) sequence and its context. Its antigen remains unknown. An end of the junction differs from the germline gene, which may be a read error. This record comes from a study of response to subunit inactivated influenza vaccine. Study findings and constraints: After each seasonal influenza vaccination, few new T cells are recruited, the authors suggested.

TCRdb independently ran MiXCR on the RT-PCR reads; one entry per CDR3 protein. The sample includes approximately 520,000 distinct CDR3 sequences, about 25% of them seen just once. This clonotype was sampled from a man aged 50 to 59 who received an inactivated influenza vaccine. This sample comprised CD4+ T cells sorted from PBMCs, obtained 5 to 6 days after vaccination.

As DNA, the CDR3 is TGTGCCAGTAGTATCGGTCGGGACAGGGCCGCTTTC. It translates to CASSIGRDRAAF. The chain employs TRBV19 and TRBJ2-1, with 9 bases fitting TRBD1. Germline CDR1 and CDR2: LNHDA and SQIVND (reference sequence). This CDR3 is built from 12 residues. The full variable domain, completed using reference TRBV19 and TRBJ2-1, is DGGITQSPKYLFRKEGQNVTLSCEQNLNHDAMYWYRQDPGQGLRLIYYSQIVNDFQKGDIAEGYSVSREKKESFPLTVTSAQKNPTAFYLCASSIGRDRAAFGPGTRLTVL.